This T cell receptor (beta chain) was captured in a study of blood T cell repertoires in COVID-19. As for the study in general: Acute and convalescent COVID-19 samples came from the United States, Italy and Spain. Sample material is recorded as cDNA or gDNA derived from T cells, B-cell-depleted T cells, or PBMCs.

Only in-frame clones appear in the TCRdb table, and some are missing; sequencing was by immunoSEQ multiplex PCR. The table includes 90,000 to 100,000 clones, around 89% detected once. The V gene's germline CDR1 is PRHDT and CDR2 FYEKMQ (reference sequence). V was trimmed by 1 base and J by 2 bases, leaving 8 bases between them. This CDR3 has 14 residues. The receptor's source is a man aged 50-59 years with COVID-19, enrolled during active disease. Sequenced material: peripheral blood. V and J are TRBV13 and TRBJ2-5, with D possibly being TRBD1 (5 bases). CDR3 nucleotide sequence: TGTGCCAGCAGCTTAGCGGACAAACAAGAGACCCAGTACTTC. This codes for CASSLADKQETQYF.